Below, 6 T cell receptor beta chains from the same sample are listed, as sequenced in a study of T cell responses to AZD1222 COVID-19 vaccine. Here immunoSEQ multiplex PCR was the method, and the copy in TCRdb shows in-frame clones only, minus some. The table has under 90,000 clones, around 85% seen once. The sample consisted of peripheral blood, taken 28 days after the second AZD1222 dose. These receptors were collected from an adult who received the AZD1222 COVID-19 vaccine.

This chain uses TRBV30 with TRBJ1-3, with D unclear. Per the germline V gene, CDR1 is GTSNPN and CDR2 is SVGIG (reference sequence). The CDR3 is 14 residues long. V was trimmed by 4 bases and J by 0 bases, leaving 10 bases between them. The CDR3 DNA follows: TGTGCCTGGACCGGACTGATCTCTGGAAACACCATATATTTT. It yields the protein CAWTGLISGNTIYF.

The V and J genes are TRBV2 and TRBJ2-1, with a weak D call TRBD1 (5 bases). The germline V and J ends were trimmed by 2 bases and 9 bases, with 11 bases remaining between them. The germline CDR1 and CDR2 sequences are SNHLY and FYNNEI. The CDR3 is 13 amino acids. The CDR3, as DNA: TGTGCCAGCAGTGAACAGGGTTGGGGTGAGCAGTTCTTC. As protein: CASSEQGWGEQFF.

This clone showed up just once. CDR3 in amino acids: CASRTGTGIYGYTF. In DNA form, the CDR3 reads TGTGCCAGCAGAACCGGGACAGGGATCTATGGCTACACCTTC. The chain links TRBV27 to TRBJ1-2; 9 bases align to TRBD1. CDR1 is MNHEY, CDR2 SMNVEV, per germline (reference sequence). Unmatched junction bases numbered 6, after V lost 6 bases and J lost 4 bases. The CDR3 covers 14 residues.

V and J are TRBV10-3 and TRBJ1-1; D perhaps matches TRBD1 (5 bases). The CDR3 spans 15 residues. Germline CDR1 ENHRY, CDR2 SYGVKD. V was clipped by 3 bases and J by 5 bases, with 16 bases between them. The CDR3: CAISEGWMGGTEAFF. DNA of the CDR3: TGTGCCATCAGTGAAGGGTGGATGGGGGGGACTGAAGCTTTCTTT.

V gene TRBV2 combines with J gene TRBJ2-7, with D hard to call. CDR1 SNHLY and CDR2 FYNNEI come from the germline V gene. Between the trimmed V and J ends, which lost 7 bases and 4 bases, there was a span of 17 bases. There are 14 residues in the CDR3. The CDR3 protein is CASTTPEVSYEQYF. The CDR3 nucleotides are TGTGCCAGCACCACTCCGGAAGTATCGTACGAGCAGTACTTC.

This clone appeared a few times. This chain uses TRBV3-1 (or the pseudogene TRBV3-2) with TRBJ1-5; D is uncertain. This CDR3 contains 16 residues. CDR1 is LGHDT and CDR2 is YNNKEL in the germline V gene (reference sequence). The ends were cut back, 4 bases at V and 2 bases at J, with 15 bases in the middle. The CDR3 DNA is TGTGCCAGCAGCCCCTCCGAAGGTGGCGGCAATCAGCCCCAGCATTTT. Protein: CASSPSEGGGNQPQHF.